Shown below are 4 T cell receptor beta chains from a single sample sequenced in a study of T cell changes during pregnancy in multiple sclerosis. The assay was immunoSEQ multiplex PCR, and TCRdb's table has in-frame clones only and misses some. The sample consists of 35,000 to 40,000 clones, around 87% of them appearing once. The source material was CD4+ T cells from peripheral blood mononuclear cells, sampled in the second trimester of pregnancy. Receptors originate from a female donor with multiple sclerosis, enrolled in a pregnancy study.

This chain joins TRBV27 and TRBJ2-7; TRBD1 aligns across 9 bases. Unmatched junction bases numbered 6, after V lost 7 bases and J lost 5 bases. In germline, CDR1 is MNHEY, CDR2 SMNVEV (reference sequence). CDR3 length: 13 residues. The CDR3 region is CASTTNRGHEQYF. In DNA form, the CDR3 reads TGTGCCAGCACCACCAACAGGGGGCACGAGCAGTACTTC.

The rearrangement uses TRBV5-1 and TRBJ2-1; 7 bases agree with TRBD2. Germline lookup yields CDR1 SGHRS and CDR2 YFSETQ. J was trimmed by 4 bases and V by 0 bases; bases with no gene match: 1. The CDR3 runs 14 residues. For the CDR3, the DNA is TGCGCCAGCAGCTTGGAACTAGCGTACAATGAGCAGTTCTTC. This translates into CASSLELAYNEQFF.

V is TRBV2 and J is TRBJ2-7; the match to TRBD2 covers 11 bases. V lost 3 bases to trimming and J lost 0 bases; unmatched junction nucleotides: 1. The CDR3 consists of 15 residues. CDR1 SNHLY and CDR2 FYNNEI come from the germline V gene. This CDR3 reads CASSDGTSGSYEQYF. In nucleotides, the CDR3 is TGTGCCAGCAGTGACGGGACTAGCGGCTCCTACGAGCAGTACTTC.

This chain connects TRBV13 to TRBJ1-2; D is uncertain. The CDR3 consists of 14 residues. Germline values: CDR1 PRHDT, CDR2 FYEKMQ (reference sequence). With 2 bases removed from V and 8 bases from J, the gap between germline ends came to 15 bases. As DNA, the CDR3 is TGTGCCAGCAGCTTAAGGCCCTCCCGAGGAGGCTACACCTTC. Translating it yields CASSLRPSRGGYTF.